The subject of this entry is one T cell receptor beta chain. Its antigen is not known. The CDR3 covers 15 residues. V shed 3 bases and J shed 0 bases, with 6 bases lying between them. Germline lookup yields CDR1 KGHSH and CDR2 LQKENI. This sample is drawn from a study of OX40 agonist ivuxolimab in advanced cancers. The repertoire was sequenced with immunoSEQ multiplex PCR; TCRdb's copy has only in-frame clones and lacks some. The repertoire holds fewer than 70,000 clones, with roughly 80% as singletons. Study-wide points: The 0.1-3.0 mg/kg partial responders had among the lowest clonal expansion. The study did not work out the antigen specificity of the expanded peripheral T cells. Clonal expansion by week 6 occurred in CD4+ and CD8+ blood T cells (at 0.1 to 3.0 mg/kg).

Sequences were derived from CD4+ or CD8+ T cells sorted from blood, sampled in a trial of the OX40 agonist ivuxolimab. The chain employs TRBV18 and TRBJ2-6; no reliable D call. The TCR comes from an adult with an advanced solid tumor such as melanoma, head and neck, liver or kidney cancer. The CDR3 sequence: CASSPLDSGANVLTF. The CDR3 bases are TGTGCCAGCTCACCCCTGGACTCTGGGGCCAACGTCCTGACTTTC.